Listed below are T cell receptor beta chains from one sample, sequenced in a study of response to subunit inactivated influenza vaccine. TCRdb used MiXCR to reprocess the RT-PCR reads, holding one entry per CDR3 protein. The repertoire holds a few hundred thousand distinct CDR3 sequences, with approximately 9.9% as singletons. The material sequenced was PBMCs from blood, taken 40 to 50 days after vaccination. Receptors were obtained from a man aged 45-60 years who received an inactivated influenza vaccine. CDR3s include the opening cysteine and the closing phenylalanine or tryptophan. Fields, in order: CDR3 protein, CDR3 DNA, clone size, D gene, V gene, J gene. D genes are given only for firm matches. Where a row states a size, it is once, few, many or the class of an expanded clone; other rows omit it.

CASSLVISGELFF	TGTGCCAGCAGTTTAGTTATCTCCGGGGAGCTGTTTTTT	few	NA	TRBV28	TRBJ2-2
CASSLAIIYNEQFF	TGTGCCAGCAGCTTAGCGATTATTTACAATGAGCAGTTCTTC	NA	NA	TRBV7-2	TRBJ2-1
CASSLRAGNLEQFF	TGTGCCAGCAGTTTACGTGCAGGGAATCTTGAGCAGTTCTTC	NA	NA	TRBV27	TRBJ2-1
CAWSVQQGSYEQFF	TGTGCCTGGAGTGTACAACAGGGTAGCTATGAGCAGTTCTTC	few	NA	TRBV30	TRBJ2-1
CSVDSPYGYTF	TGCAGCGTTGACAGCCCCTATGGCTACACCTTC	many	NA	TRBV29-1	TRBJ1-2
CASSPPSGHGDEQYF	TGTGCCAGCAGCCCACCCAGCGGGCACGGGGACGAGCAGTACTTC	NA	NA	TRBV7-9	TRBJ2-7
CASSLAGRELFF	TGTGCCAGCAGCTTAGCTGGAAGGGAGCTGTTTTTT	few	NA	TRBV7-2	TRBJ2-2
CSAEGFTGAADTQYF	TGCAGTGCCGAAGGGTTTACGGGAGCTGCAGATACGCAGTATTTT	NA	NA	TRBV20-1	TRBJ2-3
CASSESLTHYEQYF	TGCGCCAGCAGTGAGTCGTTGACACACTACGAGCAGTACTTC	few	NA	TRBV10-2	TRBJ2-7
CAWSRFSVYPEEEQYF	TGTGCCTGGAGTCGGTTCTCCGTCTACCCCGAGGAGGAGCAGTACTTC	few	NA	TRBV30	TRBJ2-7
CATSDPVGGVGYTF	TGTGCCACCAGTGATCCCGTCGGGGGGGTCGGTTACACCTTC	few	NA	TRBV24-1	TRBJ1-2
CASNVDGSGANVLTF	TGCGCCAGCAATGTCGATGGCTCTGGGGCCAACGTCCTGACTTTC	few	NA	TRBV5-1	TRBJ2-6
CASSLWASGDQYF	TGTGCCAGCAGTTTATGGGCTAGCGGGGACCAGTACTTC	many	TRBD2	TRBV12-3/TRBV12-4	TRBJ2-7
CSARDAGGNEQFF	TGCAGTGCTAGAGATGCCGGGGGTAATGAGCAGTTCTTC	few	NA	TRBV20-1	TRBJ2-1
CATSRLPGLDLDTQYF	TGTGCCACCAGCAGATTACCGGGACTAGACCTAGATACGCAGTATTTT	many	TRBD2	TRBV15	TRBJ2-3
CASSLGPGRYYEQYF	TGTGCCAGCAGTTTGGGGCCGGGCCGATATTACGAGCAGTACTTC	NA	NA	TRBV27	TRBJ2-7
CAISFTDGNYGYTF	TGTGCCATCAGTTTTACGGACGGCAACTATGGCTACACCTTC	many	NA	TRBV10-3	TRBJ1-2
CASKRISYEQYF	TGTGCCAGCAAGCGGATTTCCTACGAGCAGTACTTC	NA	NA	TRBV2	TRBJ2-7
CASSYSGVSYEQYF	TGTGCCAGCAGCTACAGTGGGGTCTCCTACGAGCAGTACTTC	NA	NA	TRBV7-2	TRBJ2-7
CASSLSGVDTEAFF	TGTGCCAGCAGTTTATCGGGGGTCGACACTGAAGCTTTCTTT	many	NA	TRBV28	TRBJ1-1
CASSLEVPGPYQETQYF	TGTGCCAGCAGCTTAGAAGTCCCAGGGCCGTACCAAGAGACCCAGTACTTC	few	NA	TRBV11-2	TRBJ2-5
CASSPPWAGVQETQYF	TGCGCCAGCAGCCCCCCTTGGGCGGGGGTCCAAGAGACCCAGTACTTC	NA	TRBD2	TRBV4-1	TRBJ2-5
CASSFNRGMGEQYF	TGCGCCAGCAGCTTTAACAGGGGGATGGGGGAGCAGTACTTC	many	TRBD1	TRBV5-1	TRBJ2-7
CATSRGRGLKETQYF	TGTGCCACCAGCAGGGGCAGGGGACTTAAAGAGACCCAGTACTTC	NA	NA	TRBV15	TRBJ2-5
CSAIRPRGAYEQYF	TGCAGTGCCATAAGACCCAGGGGGGCCTACGAGCAGTACTTC	NA	NA	TRBV20-1	TRBJ2-7
CASSQGAGKQETQYF	TGTGCCAGCAGCCAAGGAGCAGGCAAGCAAGAGACCCAGTACTTC	NA	NA	TRBV4-2	TRBJ2-5
CSVRTMGEYEQYF	TGCAGCGTTCGAACTATGGGAGAATACGAGCAGTACTTC	NA	NA	TRBV29-1	TRBJ2-7
CAISESQVFNQPQHF	TGTGCCATCAGTGAGTCCCAGGTCTTTAATCAGCCCCAGCATTTT	few	NA	TRBV10-3	TRBJ1-5
CASSGGLDKQETQYF	TGCGCCAGCAGCGGGGGACTAGACAAACAAGAGACCCAGTACTTC	few	TRBD2	TRBV5-1	TRBJ2-5
CASSPPWGDTGELFF	TGTGCCAGCAGCCCGCCCTGGGGGGACACCGGGGAGCTGTTTTTT	NA	NA	TRBV12-3/TRBV12-4	TRBJ2-2
CASSYSIEAFF	TGTGCCAGCAGTTACTCTATTGAAGCTTTCTTT	few	NA	TRBV6-2/TRBV6-3	TRBJ1-1
CASSLGTSGRNTDTQYF	TGTGCCAGCAGTTTGGGGACTAGCGGGAGGAACACAGATACGCAGTATTTT	few	TRBD2	TRBV12-3/TRBV12-4	TRBJ2-3
CASRDRGQKGTGELFF	TGTGCCAGCAGGGACAGGGGGCAGAAAGGCACCGGGGAGCTGTTTTTT	few	TRBD1	TRBV12-3/TRBV12-4	TRBJ2-2
CATSDLGTSGRGNEQFF	TGTGCCACCAGTGATTTGGGGACTAGCGGGAGGGGAAATGAGCAGTTCTTC	NA	TRBD2	TRBV24-1	TRBJ2-1
CASSQVLDGYEQYF	TGCGCCAGCAGCCAAGTTCTGGACGGCTACGAGCAGTACTTC	NA	NA	TRBV4-3	TRBJ2-7
CASSRDYPYEQYF	TGTGCCAGCAGTAGGGACTATCCCTACGAGCAGTACTTC	many	TRBD2	TRBV7-2	TRBJ2-7
CAISELWTSGRAGQETQYF	TGTGCCATCAGTGAGCTTTGGACTAGCGGGAGGGCCGGACAAGAGACCCAGTACTTC	NA	TRBD2	TRBV10-3	TRBJ2-5
CASNLAGVAMETQYF	TGTGCCAGCAACTTAGCGGGAGTGGCTATGGAGACCCAGTACTTC	NA	TRBD2	TRBV7-2	TRBJ2-5
CASSQGREQYF	TGTGCCAGCAGTCAAGGAAGGGAGCAGTACTTC	many	NA	TRBV28	TRBJ2-7
CASSSISSGRTDTGELFF	TGTGCCAGCAGCTCCATCAGTAGCGGGAGAACCGACACCGGGGAGCTGTTTTTT	NA	TRBD2	TRBV7-3	TRBJ2-2
CSARQGMRTYEQYF	TGCAGTGCTAGGCAGGGGATGAGGACCTACGAGCAGTACTTC	many	NA	TRBV20-1	TRBJ2-7
CASSFGDTNSNQPQHF	TGTGCCAGCAGTTTCGGGGACACCAATAGCAATCAGCCCCAGCATTTT	NA	NA	TRBV28	TRBJ1-5
CSANRGETQYF	TGCAGTGCTAACAGGGGAGAGACCCAGTACTTC	NA	TRBD1	TRBV20-1	TRBJ2-5
CASSNGQNNEKLFF	TGTGCCAGCTCGAATGGGCAGAATAATGAAAAACTGTTTTTT	NA	NA	TRBV2	TRBJ1-4
CASSRDSDWGGEQFF	TGTGCCAGCAGTCGGGACTCCGACTGGGGTGGTGAGCAGTTCTTC	NA	NA	TRBV2	TRBJ2-1
CATSRDRSVLLMNTEAFF	TGTGCCACCAGCAGAGATCGGAGTGTACTCTTAATGAACACTGAAGCTTTCTTT	NA	NA	TRBV15	TRBJ1-1
CSARDPGRGVAKNIQYF	TGCAGTGCTAGAGACCCGGGGCGGGGGGTTGCCAAAAACATTCAGTACTTC	few	TRBD2	TRBV20-1	TRBJ2-4
CASSFYPGGTYEQYF	TGTGCCAGCAGCTTTTACCCAGGCGGTACCTACGAGCAGTACTTC	few	NA	TRBV7-9	TRBJ2-7
CASSTTGSSGELFF	TGTGCCAGCAGCACAACGGGTAGTTCCGGGGAGCTGTTTTTT	NA	NA	TRBV7-3	TRBJ2-2
CASSNGEGGYGYTF	TGCGCCAGCAGCAACGGGGAGGGTGGCTATGGCTACACCTTC	NA	NA	TRBV5-1	TRBJ1-2
CASSPGTRDTGELFF	TGCGCCAGCAGCCCCGGGACGAGGGACACCGGGGAGCTGTTTTTT	many	NA	TRBV5-1	TRBJ2-2
CASSVGDWTYEQYF	TGTGCCAGCAGCGTCGGGGACTGGACCTACGAGCAGTACTTC	many	NA	TRBV7-3	TRBJ2-7
CASSSGGLGYNEQFF	TGTGCCAGCAGCTCGGGAGGGCTGGGGTACAATGAGCAGTTCTTC	few	TRBD2	TRBV11-2	TRBJ2-1
CAISDPGPTEAFF	TGTGCCATCAGTGACCCAGGCCCAACTGAAGCTTTCTTT	NA	NA	TRBV10-3	TRBJ1-1
CSATPGTSGGSARETQYF	TGCAGTGCGACCCCCGGGACTAGCGGGGGGTCCGCACGTGAGACCCAGTACTTC	NA	TRBD2	TRBV20-1	TRBJ2-5
CASSRQGATGNTIYF	TGTGCCAGCAGCCGGCAAGGGGCCACTGGAAACACCATATATTTT	many	NA	TRBV7-2	TRBJ1-3
CASSSAGFTDTQYF	TGTGCCAGCAGTTCGGCAGGTTTCACAGATACGCAGTATTTT	few	NA	TRBV6-5	TRBJ2-3